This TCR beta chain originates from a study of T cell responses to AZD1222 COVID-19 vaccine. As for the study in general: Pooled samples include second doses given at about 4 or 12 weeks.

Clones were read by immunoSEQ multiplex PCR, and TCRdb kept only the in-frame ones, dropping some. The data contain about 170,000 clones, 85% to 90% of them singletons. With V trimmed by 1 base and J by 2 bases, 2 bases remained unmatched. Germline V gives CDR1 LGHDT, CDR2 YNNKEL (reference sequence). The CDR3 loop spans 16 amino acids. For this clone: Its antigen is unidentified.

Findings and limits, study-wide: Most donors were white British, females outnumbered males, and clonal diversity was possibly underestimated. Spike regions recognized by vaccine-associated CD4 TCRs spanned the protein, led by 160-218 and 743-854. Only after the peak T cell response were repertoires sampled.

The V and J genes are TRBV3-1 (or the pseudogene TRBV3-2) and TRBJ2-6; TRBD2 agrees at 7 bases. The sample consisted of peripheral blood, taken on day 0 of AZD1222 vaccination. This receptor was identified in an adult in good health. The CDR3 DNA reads TGTGCCAGCAGCCAAGCGGGGGGTGCTGGGGCCAACGTCCTGACTTTC. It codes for CASSQAGGAGANVLTF.